These T cell receptor beta chains were read from a single sample in a study of CD8 T cells in ankylosing spondylitis. TCRdb reprocessed the 5' RACE reads with MiXCR, giving one entry per CDR3 protein. The table lists about 240,000 distinct CDR3 sequences, about 10% of them singletons. The sequenced sample consisted of blood, either unsorted or a sorted T cell fraction (not recorded which). The receptors shown here come from a male donor with ankylosing spondylitis or in good health (not recorded which). Each CDR3 is given with its conserved first and last residue. The order of the fields is D gene, V gene, clone size, J gene, CDR3 protein, CDR3 DNA. A D gene is named only where the DNA matches it firmly. Where a row states a size, it is once, few, many or the class of an expanded clone; other rows omit it.

d_gene: NA; v_gene: TRBV29-1; abundance: few; j_gene: TRBJ1-1; CDR3aa: CSVEGGNTEAFF; CDR3nt: TGCAGCGTTGAAGGTGGGAACACTGAAGCTTTCTTT
d_gene: NA; v_gene: TRBV7-2; abundance: few; j_gene: TRBJ2-2; CDR3aa: CASRTGTGELFF; CDR3nt: TGTGCCAGTAGGACTGGAACCGGGGAGCTGTTTTTT
d_gene: NA; v_gene: TRBV2; abundance: many; j_gene: TRBJ2-5; CDR3aa: CASSAGRRLGETQYF; CDR3nt: TGTGCCAGCAGTGCGGGGAGGCGATTGGGAGAGACCCAGTACTTC
d_gene: TRBD2; v_gene: TRBV10-2; abundance: NA; j_gene: TRBJ2-1; CDR3aa: CASTHGGGPHNEQFF; CDR3nt: TGCGCCAGCACTCATGGGGGAGGGCCCCACAATGAGCAGTTCTTC
d_gene: NA; v_gene: TRBV6-5; abundance: many; j_gene: TRBJ2-7; CDR3aa: CASSFVSGRSPYEQYF; CDR3nt: TGTGCCAGCAGTTTTGTTTCTGGGAGAAGTCCCTACGAGCAGTACTTC
d_gene: NA; v_gene: TRBV12-3/TRBV12-4; abundance: few; j_gene: TRBJ1-2; CDR3aa: CASSLEVGGYTF; CDR3nt: TGTGCCAGCAGTTTAGAAGTCGGGGGCTACACCTTC
d_gene: NA; v_gene: TRBV6-4; abundance: NA; j_gene: TRBJ1-5; CDR3aa: CASSPDYNQPQHF; CDR3nt: TGTGCCAGCAGTCCAGATTACAATCAGCCCCAGCATTTT
d_gene: NA; v_gene: TRBV7-2; abundance: few; j_gene: TRBJ1-1; CDR3aa: CASSLDGGSNTEAFF; CDR3nt: TGTGCCAGCAGCTTAGACGGGGGGAGTAACACTGAAGCTTTCTTT
d_gene: TRBD1; v_gene: TRBV19; abundance: many; j_gene: TRBJ2-7; CDR3aa: CASSFSGTGGNYEQYF; CDR3nt: TGTGCCAGTAGTTTCTCCGGGACAGGGGGAAATTACGAGCAGTACTTC
d_gene: NA; v_gene: TRBV12-3/TRBV12-4; abundance: many; j_gene: TRBJ1-1; CDR3aa: CASSSPRGVTEAFF; CDR3nt: TGTGCCAGCAGTTCTCCTCGGGGTGTAACTGAAGCTTTCTTT
d_gene: TRBD1; v_gene: TRBV20-1; abundance: many; j_gene: TRBJ2-7; CDR3aa: CSARDRTGGSYEQYF; CDR3nt: TGCAGTGCTAGAGATCGGACAGGGGGCTCCTACGAGCAGTACTTC
d_gene: TRBD1; v_gene: TRBV7-2; abundance: NA; j_gene: TRBJ1-1; CDR3aa: CASSSYRGNTAAFF; CDR3nt: TGTGCCAGCAGCTCCTACAGGGGGAACACTGCAGCTTTCTTT
d_gene: NA; v_gene: TRBV30; abundance: NA; j_gene: TRBJ1-1; CDR3aa: CAWSPIALQQANTEAFF; CDR3nt: TGTGCCTGGAGTCCTATTGCCCTTCAACAGGCGAACACTGAAGCTTTCTTT
d_gene: TRBD1; v_gene: TRBV7-9; abundance: NA; j_gene: TRBJ2-3; CDR3aa: CASSLTGGDTQYF; CDR3nt: TGTGCCAGCAGCTTAACAGGGGGAGATACGCAGTATTTT
d_gene: NA; v_gene: TRBV6-1; abundance: many; j_gene: TRBJ2-5; CDR3aa: CASSAWVASETQYF; CDR3nt: TGTGCCAGCAGTGCGTGGGTAGCATCAGAGACCCAGTACTTC
d_gene: NA; v_gene: TRBV12-3/TRBV12-4; abundance: many; j_gene: TRBJ1-5; CDR3aa: CASSPMTDHQPQHF; CDR3nt: TGTGCCAGCAGTCCGATGACGGACCATCAGCCCCAGCATTTT
d_gene: NA; v_gene: TRBV7-9; abundance: many; j_gene: TRBJ1-1; CDR3aa: CASSLEWVNTEAFF; CDR3nt: TGTGCCAGCAGCTTAGAGTGGGTTAACACTGAAGCTTTCTTT
d_gene: NA; v_gene: TRBV6-1; abundance: many; j_gene: TRBJ1-5; CDR3aa: CASSPSGGVQPQHF; CDR3nt: TGTGCCAGCAGCCCCTCGGGGGGCGTCCAGCCCCAGCATTTT
d_gene: NA; v_gene: TRBV6-1; abundance: many; j_gene: TRBJ1-4; CDR3aa: CASTARGQSNEKLFF; CDR3nt: TGTGCCAGCACCGCACGAGGACAGTCTAATGAAAAACTGTTTTTT
d_gene: NA; v_gene: TRBV29-1; abundance: many; j_gene: TRBJ1-2; CDR3aa: CSVEDLGIPSYGYTF; CDR3nt: TGCAGCGTTGAAGATCTTGGGATCCCCAGCTATGGCTACACCTTC
d_gene: TRBD1; v_gene: TRBV20-1; abundance: many; j_gene: TRBJ1-1; CDR3aa: CSPRTGLSTEAFF; CDR3nt: TGCAGTCCCCGGACAGGATTGAGCACTGAAGCTTTCTTT
d_gene: TRBD2; v_gene: TRBV5-1; abundance: many; j_gene: TRBJ2-5; CDR3aa: CASSPSGGEGTQYF; CDR3nt: TGCGCCAGCAGCCCCAGCGGAGGGGAGGGGACCCAGTACTTC
d_gene: NA; v_gene: TRBV6-5; abundance: many; j_gene: TRBJ2-7; CDR3aa: CASSYSAGLPLGEQYF; CDR3nt: TGTGCCAGCAGTTACTCGGCCGGACTGCCTTTGGGCGAGCAGTACTTC
d_gene: NA; v_gene: TRBV3-1; abundance: NA; j_gene: TRBJ2-3; CDR3aa: CVSSQDRGSRTQYF; CDR3nt: TGTGTCAGCAGCCAAGATCGAGGGTCTAGGACGCAGTATTTT
d_gene: NA; v_gene: TRBV5-8; abundance: many; j_gene: TRBJ1-1; CDR3aa: CASSWGGRSRDTEAFF; CDR3nt: TGTGCCAGCAGCTGGGGAGGGCGGTCGCGAGACACTGAAGCTTTCTTT
d_gene: TRBD1; v_gene: TRBV20-1; abundance: many; j_gene: TRBJ2-1; CDR3aa: CSARGSLSGTGINEQFF; CDR3nt: TGCAGTGCTAGAGGTTCCCTGTCCGGGACAGGCATTAATGAGCAGTTCTTC
d_gene: NA; v_gene: TRBV5-1; abundance: many; j_gene: TRBJ2-2; CDR3aa: CASSLDTANTGELFF; CDR3nt: TGCGCCAGCAGCTTGGACACCGCGAACACCGGGGAGCTGTTTTTT
d_gene: NA; v_gene: TRBV11-1; abundance: NA; j_gene: TRBJ1-2; CDR3aa: CASSSSEPTGVDHYGYTF; CDR3nt: TGTGCCAGCAGCTCATCCGAACCCACAGGCGTGGATCACTATGGCTACACCTTC
d_gene: NA; v_gene: TRBV20-1; abundance: few; j_gene: TRBJ2-3; CDR3aa: CSARDAATYTDTQYF; CDR3nt: TGCAGTGCTAGAGATGCTGCCACCTACACAGATACGCAGTATTTT
d_gene: TRBD2; v_gene: TRBV4-2; abundance: many; j_gene: TRBJ2-7; CDR3aa: CASSPRTSGGYEQYF; CDR3nt: TGTGCCAGCAGCCCTAGGACTAGCGGCGGCTACGAGCAGTACTTC
d_gene: NA; v_gene: TRBV20-1; abundance: many; j_gene: TRBJ2-4; CDR3aa: CSGGGEGRNIQYF; CDR3nt: TGCAGTGGAGGGGGGGAAGGTCGAAACATTCAGTACTTC
d_gene: NA; v_gene: TRBV29-1; abundance: many; j_gene: TRBJ1-1; CDR3aa: CSVAQGNTEAFF; CDR3nt: TGCAGCGTTGCTCAGGGGAACACTGAAGCTTTCTTT
d_gene: NA; v_gene: TRBV7-9; abundance: NA; j_gene: TRBJ1-2; CDR3aa: CASSSGPSSRGYTF; CDR3nt: TGTGCCAGCAGCTCCGGACCCTCCTCGAGGGGCTACACCTTC
d_gene: NA; v_gene: TRBV20-1; abundance: many; j_gene: TRBJ1-4; CDR3aa: CSAQDSRRENEKLFF; CDR3nt: TGCAGTGCTCAGGACAGCCGGAGAGAGAATGAAAAACTGTTTTTT
d_gene: NA; v_gene: TRBV5-1; abundance: many; j_gene: TRBJ1-1; CDR3aa: CASSLYSWGSEAFF; CDR3nt: TGCGCCAGCAGCTTGTACTCTTGGGGCAGTGAAGCTTTCTTT
d_gene: TRBD2; v_gene: TRBV10-3; abundance: few; j_gene: TRBJ2-2; CDR3aa: CAIKLAGNTGELFF; CDR3nt: TGTGCCATCAAACTAGCGGGGAACACCGGGGAGCTGTTTTTT
d_gene: NA; v_gene: TRBV2; abundance: few; j_gene: TRBJ2-6; CDR3aa: CASRSTGALRSGANVLTF; CDR3nt: TGTGCCAGCAGATCCACAGGTGCCCTTCGCTCTGGGGCCAACGTCCTGACTTTC
d_gene: TRBD2; v_gene: TRBV19; abundance: few; j_gene: TRBJ2-3; CDR3aa: CASSRVSGIRPSTDTQYF; CDR3nt: TGTGCCAGTAGTCGAGTTAGCGGGATTAGACCTAGCACAGATACGCAGTATTTT
d_gene: TRBD2; v_gene: TRBV7-2; abundance: NA; j_gene: TRBJ2-2; CDR3aa: CASSPGTRGGELFF; CDR3nt: TGTGCCAGCAGCCCTGGGACTAGGGGAGGGGAGCTGTTTTTT
d_gene: NA; v_gene: TRBV29-1; abundance: few; j_gene: TRBJ2-1; CDR3aa: CSVVRSRDIYYNEQFF; CDR3nt: TGCAGCGTTGTACGGTCTCGGGACATCTACTACAATGAGCAGTTCTTC
d_gene: NA; v_gene: TRBV7-9; abundance: few; j_gene: TRBJ2-4; CDR3aa: CASSLEPRAPQNIQYF; CDR3nt: TGTGCCAGCAGCTTAGAACCCCGGGCTCCCCAAAACATTCAGTACTTC
d_gene: TRBD2; v_gene: TRBV6-1; abundance: many; j_gene: TRBJ2-1; CDR3aa: CASRTTSRLYNEQFF; CDR3nt: TGTGCCAGCAGAACGACTAGCCGCCTCTACAATGAGCAGTTCTTC
d_gene: NA; v_gene: TRBV7-2; abundance: many; j_gene: TRBJ2-1; CDR3aa: CASSLRASYNEQFF; CDR3nt: TGTGCCAGCAGCTTGAGGGCCAGTTACAATGAGCAGTTCTTC